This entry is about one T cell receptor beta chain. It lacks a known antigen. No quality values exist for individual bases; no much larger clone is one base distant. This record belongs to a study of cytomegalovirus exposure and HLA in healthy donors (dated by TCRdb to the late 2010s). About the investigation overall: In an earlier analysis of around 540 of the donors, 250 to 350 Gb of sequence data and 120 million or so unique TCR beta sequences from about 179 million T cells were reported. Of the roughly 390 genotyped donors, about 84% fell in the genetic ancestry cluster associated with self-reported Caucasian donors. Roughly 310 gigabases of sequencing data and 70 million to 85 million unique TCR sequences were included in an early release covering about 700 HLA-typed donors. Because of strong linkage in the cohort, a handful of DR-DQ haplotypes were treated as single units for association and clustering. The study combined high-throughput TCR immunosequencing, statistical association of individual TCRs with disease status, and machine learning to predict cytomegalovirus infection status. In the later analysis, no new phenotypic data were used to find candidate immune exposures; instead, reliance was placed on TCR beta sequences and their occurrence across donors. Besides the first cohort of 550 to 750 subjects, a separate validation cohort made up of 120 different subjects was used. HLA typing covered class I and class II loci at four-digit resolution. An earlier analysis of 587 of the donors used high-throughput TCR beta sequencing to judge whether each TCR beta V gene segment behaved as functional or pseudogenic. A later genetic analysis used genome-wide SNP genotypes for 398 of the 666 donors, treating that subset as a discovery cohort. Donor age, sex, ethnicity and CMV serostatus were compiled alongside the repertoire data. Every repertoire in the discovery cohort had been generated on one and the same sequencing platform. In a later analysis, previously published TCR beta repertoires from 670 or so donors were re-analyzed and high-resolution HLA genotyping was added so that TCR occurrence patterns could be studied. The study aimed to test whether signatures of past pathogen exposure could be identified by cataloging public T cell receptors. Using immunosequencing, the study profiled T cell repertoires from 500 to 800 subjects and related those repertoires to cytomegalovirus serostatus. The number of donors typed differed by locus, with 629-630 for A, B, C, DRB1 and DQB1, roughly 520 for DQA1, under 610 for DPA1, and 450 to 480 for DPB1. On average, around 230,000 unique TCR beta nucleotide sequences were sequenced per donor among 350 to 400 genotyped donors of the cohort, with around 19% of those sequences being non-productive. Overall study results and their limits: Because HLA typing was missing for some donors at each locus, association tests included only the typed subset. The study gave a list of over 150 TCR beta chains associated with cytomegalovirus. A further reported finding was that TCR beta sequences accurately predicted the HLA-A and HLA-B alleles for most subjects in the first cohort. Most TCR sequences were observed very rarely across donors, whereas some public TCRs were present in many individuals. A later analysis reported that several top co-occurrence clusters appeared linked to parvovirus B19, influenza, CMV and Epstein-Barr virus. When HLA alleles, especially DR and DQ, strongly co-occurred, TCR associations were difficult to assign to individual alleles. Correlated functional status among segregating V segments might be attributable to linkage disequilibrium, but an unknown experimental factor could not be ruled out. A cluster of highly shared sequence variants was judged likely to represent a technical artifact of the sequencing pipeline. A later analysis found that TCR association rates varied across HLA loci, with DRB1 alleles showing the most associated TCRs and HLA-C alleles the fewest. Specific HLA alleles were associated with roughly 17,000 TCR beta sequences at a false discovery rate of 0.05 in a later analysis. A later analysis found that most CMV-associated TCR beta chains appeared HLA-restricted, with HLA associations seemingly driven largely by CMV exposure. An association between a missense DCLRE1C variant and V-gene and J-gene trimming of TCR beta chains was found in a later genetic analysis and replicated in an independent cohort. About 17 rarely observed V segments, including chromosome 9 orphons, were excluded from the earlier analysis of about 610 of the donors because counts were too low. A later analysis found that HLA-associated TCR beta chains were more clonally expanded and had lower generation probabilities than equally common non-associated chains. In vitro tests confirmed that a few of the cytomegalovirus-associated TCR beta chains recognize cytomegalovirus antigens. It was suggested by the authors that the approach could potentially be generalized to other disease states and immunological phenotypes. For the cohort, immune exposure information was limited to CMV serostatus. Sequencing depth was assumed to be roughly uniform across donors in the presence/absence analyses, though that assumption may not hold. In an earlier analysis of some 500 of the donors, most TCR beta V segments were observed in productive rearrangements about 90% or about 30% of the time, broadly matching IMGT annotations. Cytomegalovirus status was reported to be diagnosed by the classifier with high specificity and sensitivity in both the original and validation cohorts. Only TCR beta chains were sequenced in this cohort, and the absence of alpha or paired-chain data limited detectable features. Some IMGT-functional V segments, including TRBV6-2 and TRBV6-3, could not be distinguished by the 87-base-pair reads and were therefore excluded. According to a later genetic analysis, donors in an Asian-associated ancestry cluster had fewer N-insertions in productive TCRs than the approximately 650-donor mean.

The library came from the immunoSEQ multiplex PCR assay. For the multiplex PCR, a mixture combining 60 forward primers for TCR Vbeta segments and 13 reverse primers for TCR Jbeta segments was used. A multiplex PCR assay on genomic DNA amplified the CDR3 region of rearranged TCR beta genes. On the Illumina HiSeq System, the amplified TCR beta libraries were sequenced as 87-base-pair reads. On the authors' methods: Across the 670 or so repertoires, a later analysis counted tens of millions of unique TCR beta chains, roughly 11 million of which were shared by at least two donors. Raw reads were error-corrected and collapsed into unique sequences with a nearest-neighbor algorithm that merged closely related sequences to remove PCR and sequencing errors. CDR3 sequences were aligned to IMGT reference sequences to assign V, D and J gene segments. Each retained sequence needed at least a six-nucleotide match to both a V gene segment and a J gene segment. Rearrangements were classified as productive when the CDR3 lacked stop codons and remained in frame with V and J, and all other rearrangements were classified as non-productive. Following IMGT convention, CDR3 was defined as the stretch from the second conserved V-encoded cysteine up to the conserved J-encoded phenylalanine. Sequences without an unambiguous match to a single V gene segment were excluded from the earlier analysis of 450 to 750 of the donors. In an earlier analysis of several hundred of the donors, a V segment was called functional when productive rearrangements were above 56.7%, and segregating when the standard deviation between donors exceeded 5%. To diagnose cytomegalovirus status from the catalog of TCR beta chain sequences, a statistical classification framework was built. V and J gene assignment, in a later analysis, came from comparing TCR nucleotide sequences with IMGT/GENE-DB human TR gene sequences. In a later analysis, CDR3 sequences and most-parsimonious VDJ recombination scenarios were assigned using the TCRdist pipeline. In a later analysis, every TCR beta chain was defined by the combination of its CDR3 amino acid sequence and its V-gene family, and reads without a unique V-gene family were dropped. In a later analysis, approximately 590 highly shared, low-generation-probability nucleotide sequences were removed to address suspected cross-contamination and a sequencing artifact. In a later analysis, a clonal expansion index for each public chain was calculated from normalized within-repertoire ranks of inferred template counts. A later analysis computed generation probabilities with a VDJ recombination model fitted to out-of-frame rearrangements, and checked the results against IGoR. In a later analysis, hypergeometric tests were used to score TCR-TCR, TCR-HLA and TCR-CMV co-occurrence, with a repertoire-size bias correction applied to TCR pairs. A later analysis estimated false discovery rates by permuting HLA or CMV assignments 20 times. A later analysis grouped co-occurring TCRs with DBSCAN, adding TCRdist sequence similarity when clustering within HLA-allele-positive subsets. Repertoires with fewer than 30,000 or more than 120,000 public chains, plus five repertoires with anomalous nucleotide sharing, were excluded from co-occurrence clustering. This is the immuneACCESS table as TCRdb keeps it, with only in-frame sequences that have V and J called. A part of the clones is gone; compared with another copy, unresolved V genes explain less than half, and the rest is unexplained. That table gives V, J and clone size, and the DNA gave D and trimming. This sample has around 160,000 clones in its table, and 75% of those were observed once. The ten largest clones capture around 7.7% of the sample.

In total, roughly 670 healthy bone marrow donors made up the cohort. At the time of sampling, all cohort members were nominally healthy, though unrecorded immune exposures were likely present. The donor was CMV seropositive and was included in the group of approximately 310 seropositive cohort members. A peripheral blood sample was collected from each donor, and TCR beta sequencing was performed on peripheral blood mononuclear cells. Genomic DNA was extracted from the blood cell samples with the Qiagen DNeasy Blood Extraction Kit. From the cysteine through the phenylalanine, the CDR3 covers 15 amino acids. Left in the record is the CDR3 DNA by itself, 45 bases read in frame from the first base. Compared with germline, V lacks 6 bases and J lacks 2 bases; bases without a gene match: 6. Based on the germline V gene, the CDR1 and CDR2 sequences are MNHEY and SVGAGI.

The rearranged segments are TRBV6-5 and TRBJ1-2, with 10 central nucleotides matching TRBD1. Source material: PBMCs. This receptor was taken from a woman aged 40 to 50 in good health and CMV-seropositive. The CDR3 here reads CASSRTGQGNYGYTF. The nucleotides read TGTGCCAGCAGCCGCACGGGACAGGGGAACTATGGCTACACCTTC.